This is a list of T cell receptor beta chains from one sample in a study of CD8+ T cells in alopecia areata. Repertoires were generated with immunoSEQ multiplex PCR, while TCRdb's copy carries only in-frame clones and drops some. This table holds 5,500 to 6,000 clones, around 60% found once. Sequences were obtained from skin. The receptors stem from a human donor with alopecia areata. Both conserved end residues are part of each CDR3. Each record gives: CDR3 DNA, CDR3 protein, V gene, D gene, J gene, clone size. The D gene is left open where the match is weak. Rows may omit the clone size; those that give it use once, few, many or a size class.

CDR3nt: TGTGCCAGCAGCTTAGTCATTAGGGACAGGGGGTTCTTC
CDR3aa: CASSLVIRDRGFF
v_gene: TRBV7-8
d_gene: TRBD1
j_gene: TRBJ2-1
abundance: -

CDR3nt: TGTGCCAGCAGCTGGTGGACAGGGGTGTACAATGAGCAGTTCTTC
CDR3aa: CASSWWTGVYNEQFF
v_gene: TRBV5-6
d_gene: TRBD1
j_gene: TRBJ2-1
abundance: -

CDR3nt: TGTGCCAGCAGCTTAGAAGGGACCCTTTTCTCCTACAATGAGCAGTTCTTC
CDR3aa: CASSLEGTLFSYNEQFF
v_gene: TRBV11-2
d_gene: -
j_gene: TRBJ2-1
abundance: -

CDR3nt: TGTGCCAGCTCAAAGGGACTAGCAAGATACGGTGAGCAGTTCTTC
CDR3aa: CASSKGLARYGEQFF
v_gene: TRBV14
d_gene: TRBD2
j_gene: TRBJ2-1
abundance: -

CDR3nt: TGTGCCATCAGATCACGGGGAATAACCTACGAGCAGTACTTC
CDR3aa: CAIRSRGITYEQYF
v_gene: TRBV10-3
d_gene: -
j_gene: TRBJ2-7
abundance: -

CDR3nt: TGTGCCAGCAGTGAAGAGGTCAGGGCATCGGGCGAGCAGTACTTC
CDR3aa: CASSEEVRASGEQYF
v_gene: TRBV6-1
d_gene: -
j_gene: TRBJ2-7
abundance: -

CDR3nt: TGTGCCAGCAGGAGTTGGCCTCGTACCGGGGAGCTGTTTTTT
CDR3aa: CASRSWPRTGELFF
v_gene: TRBV2
d_gene: -
j_gene: TRBJ2-2
abundance: -

CDR3nt: TGTGCCAGCAGTTCCCGGACAGGGGTTGGCTACACCTTC
CDR3aa: CASSSRTGVGYTF
v_gene: TRBV27
d_gene: TRBD1
j_gene: TRBJ1-2
abundance: few

CDR3nt: TGTGCCAGCAGCCCCCATACAGGGCGCGGCTACACCTTC
CDR3aa: CASSPHTGRGYTF
v_gene: TRBV9
d_gene: -
j_gene: TRBJ1-2
abundance: -

CDR3nt: TGCGCCAGCAGCTTGGCTCTGGGGAACACTGAAGCTTTCTTT
CDR3aa: CASSLALGNTEAFF
v_gene: TRBV5-1
d_gene: -
j_gene: TRBJ1-1
abundance: -

CDR3nt: TGTGCCAGCAGCAAAAGACATGTTGTAGATACGCAGTATTTT
CDR3aa: CASSKRHVVDTQYF
v_gene: TRBV4-2
d_gene: -
j_gene: TRBJ2-3
abundance: -

CDR3nt: TGTGCCAGCATTAACAGGGGAGGCATGAACACTGAAGCTTTCTTT
CDR3aa: CASINRGGMNTEAFF
v_gene: TRBV6-5
d_gene: TRBD1
j_gene: TRBJ1-1
abundance: few

CDR3nt: TGTGCCAGCAGCTTCTATGGGACGGACCAAGAGACCCAGTACTTC
CDR3aa: CASSFYGTDQETQYF
v_gene: TRBV7-9
d_gene: -
j_gene: TRBJ2-5
abundance: once

CDR3nt: TGTGCCAGCACCCGGCTAGCGGGAGAGGGGTGGAATGAGCAGTTCTTC
CDR3aa: CASTRLAGEGWNEQFF
v_gene: TRBV7-6
d_gene: TRBD2
j_gene: TRBJ2-1
abundance: -

CDR3nt: TGCAGCGTTGAAGTGATGGGGCGGCTAGGTGGCCAGTACTTC
CDR3aa: CSVEVMGRLGGQYF
v_gene: TRBV29-1
d_gene: -
j_gene: TRBJ2-5
abundance: -

CDR3nt: TGTGCCAGCCTCCCCTTTTATAGCAATCAGCCCCAGCATTTT
CDR3aa: CASLPFYSNQPQHF
v_gene: TRBV28
d_gene: -
j_gene: TRBJ1-5
abundance: -

CDR3nt: TGTGCCAGCAGCCAAGCTCAGGGTTGGGGCAATCAGCCCCAGCATTTT
CDR3aa: CASSQAQGWGNQPQHF
v_gene: TRBV4-2
d_gene: -
j_gene: TRBJ1-5
abundance: -

CDR3nt: TGTGCCAGCAGCTTGGACAGGGTAAACACCATATATTTT
CDR3aa: CASSLDRVNTIYF
v_gene: TRBV5-4
d_gene: -
j_gene: TRBJ1-3
abundance: few

CDR3nt: TGTGCCAGCAGGGCGGCGCAGACCTACAATGAGCAGTTCTTC
CDR3aa: CASRAAQTYNEQFF
v_gene: TRBV27
d_gene: -
j_gene: TRBJ2-1
abundance: -

CDR3nt: TGTGCCAGCAGCCAAAAAGGGGGGTTAGACTACGAGCAGTACTTC
CDR3aa: CASSQKGGLDYEQYF
v_gene: TRBV7-9
d_gene: -
j_gene: TRBJ2-7
abundance: -

CDR3nt: TGCAGCGGAGGAGACAGCTCCTATGGCTACACCTTC
CDR3aa: CSGGDSSYGYTF
v_gene: TRBV29-1
d_gene: -
j_gene: TRBJ1-2
abundance: -

CDR3nt: TGCGCCAGCAGCCCGTACGACAGGGATGGCTACACCTTC
CDR3aa: CASSPYDRDGYTF
v_gene: TRBV5-1
d_gene: TRBD1
j_gene: TRBJ1-2
abundance: -

CDR3nt: TGTGCCAGTAGCACCGGGACTCAGCGACATTACAATGAGCAGTTCTTC
CDR3aa: CASSTGTQRHYNEQFF
v_gene: TRBV19
d_gene: -
j_gene: TRBJ2-1
abundance: once

CDR3nt: TGCAGCGTTTTGCGATTGGGTAACGTGTTCCGCAATGAGCAGTTCTTC
CDR3aa: CSVLRLGNVFRNEQFF
v_gene: TRBV29-1
d_gene: -
j_gene: TRBJ2-1
abundance: -

CDR3nt: TGCGCCAGCAGCCCCGACAAGAACACTGAAGCTTTCTTT
CDR3aa: CASSPDKNTEAFF
v_gene: TRBV10-1
d_gene: -
j_gene: TRBJ1-1
abundance: -

CDR3nt: TGTGCCAGCAGCTTAGATTTGGGGAACAATGAGCAGTTCTTC
CDR3aa: CASSLDLGNNEQFF
v_gene: TRBV11-2
d_gene: -
j_gene: TRBJ2-1
abundance: -

CDR3nt: TGTGCCAGCAGGGATGTAAGCTCTGGGGCCAACGTCCTGACTTTC
CDR3aa: CASRDVSSGANVLTF
v_gene: TRBV7-2
d_gene: -
j_gene: TRBJ2-6
abundance: -

CDR3nt: TGCAGTGCTAGAGAATACCGCGAGCAGTACTTC
CDR3aa: CSAREYREQYF
v_gene: TRBV20-1
d_gene: -
j_gene: TRBJ2-7
abundance: medium-sized

CDR3nt: TGCGCCAGCAGCCAAGAAGGCCGAGCTAACTATGGCTACACCTTC
CDR3aa: CASSQEGRANYGYTF
v_gene: TRBV4-1
d_gene: -
j_gene: TRBJ1-2
abundance: -

CDR3nt: TGTGCCAGCAGTTCCACCGGGACCACTAAAGCCAAAAACATTCAGTACTTC
CDR3aa: CASSSTGTTKAKNIQYF
v_gene: TRBV27
d_gene: -
j_gene: TRBJ2-4
abundance: -

CDR3nt: TGTGCCAGCAGCCTCACGGGGGGGCCCTCGGAAGCTTTCTTT
CDR3aa: CASSLTGGPSEAFF
v_gene: TRBV7-9
d_gene: -
j_gene: TRBJ1-1
abundance: large

CDR3nt: TGCAGCGTCCCCGGTATTGGGACACACTCCTACGAGCAGTACTTC
CDR3aa: CSVPGIGTHSYEQYF
v_gene: TRBV29-1
d_gene: -
j_gene: TRBJ2-7
abundance: -

CDR3nt: TGCAGCGTTGAAGTCCCAGGGATGGGAACCGGGGAGCTGTTTTTT
CDR3aa: CSVEVPGMGTGELFF
v_gene: TRBV29-1
d_gene: -
j_gene: TRBJ2-2
abundance: few

CDR3nt: TGTGCCAGTAGTATAGATTTTAGCGGGACTAGCTCCTACGAGCAGTACTTC
CDR3aa: CASSIDFSGTSSYEQYF
v_gene: TRBV19
d_gene: TRBD2
j_gene: TRBJ2-7
abundance: few

CDR3nt: TGTGCCAGCAGCTTACGTCCTAGACAGGCAACTAATGAAAAACTGTTTTTT
CDR3aa: CASSLRPRQATNEKLFF
v_gene: TRBV7-8
d_gene: -
j_gene: TRBJ1-4
abundance: -

CDR3nt: TGTGCCAGCAGCTTAGTTCAGGGCTTCAACAATGAGCAGTTCTTC
CDR3aa: CASSLVQGFNNEQFF
v_gene: TRBV11-2
d_gene: -
j_gene: TRBJ2-1
abundance: -

CDR3nt: TGTGCCAGCAGTTACTCCCAAACGAGGAGAGATACGCAGTATTTT
CDR3aa: CASSYSQTRRDTQYF
v_gene: TRBV6-5
d_gene: -
j_gene: TRBJ2-3
abundance: -

CDR3nt: TGTGCCTGGAGCGTGGGAAGACAGGGCAATCAGCCCCAGCATTTT
CDR3aa: CAWSVGRQGNQPQHF
v_gene: TRBV30
d_gene: -
j_gene: TRBJ1-5
abundance: few

CDR3nt: TGTGCCAGCAGCTTAACGGAGGGGGTGGGCTACACCTTC
CDR3aa: CASSLTEGVGYTF
v_gene: TRBV7-3
d_gene: -
j_gene: TRBJ1-2
abundance: -

CDR3nt: TGTGCCAGCAGCTTGAAGGGTCTTGACACCGGGGAGCTGTTTTTT
CDR3aa: CASSLKGLDTGELFF
v_gene: TRBV5-4
d_gene: -
j_gene: TRBJ2-2
abundance: -

CDR3nt: TGTGCCAGCAGTTTAGGACTCAAGAGGGGGCAGTATTTT
CDR3aa: CASSLGLKRGQYF
v_gene: TRBV27
d_gene: -
j_gene: TRBJ2-3
abundance: -

CDR3nt: TGCAGTGCCCGGGGGCCGATTGAAGCTTTCTTT
CDR3aa: CSARGPIEAFF
v_gene: TRBV20-1
d_gene: -
j_gene: TRBJ1-1
abundance: few

CDR3nt: TGCAGCGTTGAAGTGCCAGGGTGGCCCGGACCAGATGGCTACACCTTC
CDR3aa: CSVEVPGWPGPDGYTF
v_gene: TRBV29-1
d_gene: -
j_gene: TRBJ1-2
abundance: -

CDR3nt: TGTGCCAGCAGTCTTGAGCGGGTCGGCGGGGAGCTGTTTTTT
CDR3aa: CASSLERVGGELFF
v_gene: TRBV14
d_gene: -
j_gene: TRBJ2-2
abundance: -

CDR3nt: TGCGCCAGCAGCCGAGACAGGGACTACGAGCAGTACTTC
CDR3aa: CASSRDRDYEQYF
v_gene: TRBV4-1
d_gene: TRBD1
j_gene: TRBJ2-7
abundance: -

CDR3nt: TGTGCCAGCAGCACAGGGGGCTATGGCTACACCTTC
CDR3aa: CASSTGGYGYTF
v_gene: TRBV6-5
d_gene: TRBD1
j_gene: TRBJ1-2
abundance: -

CDR3nt: TGTGCCAGCAGGCTACAGGGTACTCGGTTCTTC
CDR3aa: CASRLQGTRFF
v_gene: TRBV7-2
d_gene: -
j_gene: TRBJ2-1
abundance: few

CDR3nt: TGTGCCTGGAGTGTACAACCAGGGTTTGCTTTCTTT
CDR3aa: CAWSVQPGFAFF
v_gene: TRBV30
d_gene: -
j_gene: TRBJ1-1
abundance: -

CDR3nt: TGTGCCAGCTCGGGGGGCTCTACCCCCTACGAGCAGTACTTC
CDR3aa: CASSGGSTPYEQYF
v_gene: TRBV10-3
d_gene: -
j_gene: TRBJ2-7
abundance: few

CDR3nt: TGCGCCAGCAGCCTGAGCCTATCTAACTATGGCTACACCTTC
CDR3aa: CASSLSLSNYGYTF
v_gene: TRBV5-1
d_gene: -
j_gene: TRBJ1-2
abundance: -

CDR3nt: TGTGCCAGCAGCTTAAGTAGAGTAGATACGCAGTATTTT
CDR3aa: CASSLSRVDTQYF
v_gene: TRBV7-2
d_gene: -
j_gene: TRBJ2-3
abundance: few

CDR3nt: TGTGCCAGCAGCTTTTACGCGGTACACAATGAGCAGTTCTTC
CDR3aa: CASSFYAVHNEQFF
v_gene: TRBV7-9
d_gene: -
j_gene: TRBJ2-1
abundance: -

CDR3nt: TGTGCCAGCAGTTACGAAGGGAGGACTGAAGCTTTCTTT
CDR3aa: CASSYEGRTEAFF
v_gene: TRBV6-6
d_gene: -
j_gene: TRBJ1-1
abundance: -

CDR3nt: TGTGCCAGTAGTATAGTAGACGGGAGATGGGATGAGCAGTTCTTC
CDR3aa: CASSIVDGRWDEQFF
v_gene: TRBV19
d_gene: -
j_gene: TRBJ2-1
abundance: large